This T cell receptor (beta chain) was recorded in a study of blood T cells in healthy people across ages. Study results and caveats: Aged donors had fewer naive CD4+ cells and lower diversity than long-lived donors.

As for this clonotype: What it recognizes is unknown.

Combining a sample-barcoded 5' primer with a J-beta primer mix, a second PCR ran for roughly 7 to 12 cycles. A template-switch adaptor that had 12 random nucleotides put a tag on each cDNA molecule. Each sample provided no less than 2.5 million CDR3-containing paired-end reads. TCRdb redid the calling of the 5' RACE reads with MiXCR, one entry per CDR3 protein. The table lists about 1,400,000 distinct CDR3 sequences, roughly 40% of them singletons. The donors, all healthy, were Caucasians living in Russia, aged about 6 to 90. The CDR3 length is 12 residues. Per the germline V gene, CDR1 is SGHTA and CDR2 is FQGTGA. V lost 5 bases and J lost 8, with 12 bases in between.

The sequenced material came from blood. The receptor comes from a woman younger than 35 in good health. This rearrangement joins TRBV7-3 to TRBJ1-2, with D unresolved. The CDR3 nucleotides are TGTGCCAGCAGCCAAGACGGGTTGGGCTACACCTTC. Protein: CASSQDGLGYTF.